This T cell receptor (beta chain) stems from a study of cytomegalovirus exposure and HLA in healthy donors. Trimming took 7 bases from V and 0 from J, leaving 8 bases between them. Germline V lookup: CDR1 SGHNT, CDR2 YYREEE (reference sequence). This CDR3 has 13 residues. The PCR employed 60 Vbeta primers together with 13 Jbeta primers. The method was immunoSEQ multiplex PCR; TCRdb's version includes in-frame clones alone and lacks a portion of them. Of about 62,000 clones listed, about 87% are singletons. This chain connects TRBV5-4 to TRBJ2-1, with a tentative D call TRBD1 (6 bases). The TCR originated in a man aged 18 to 35 in good health and CMV-seronegative. Sequenced material: PBMCs. The CDR3 sequence is CASFRGSYNEQFF. The CDR3 region has the DNA TGTGCCAGCTTCAGGGGCTCCTACAATGAGCAGTTCTTC. Looking up the rest from reference TRBV5-4 and TRBJ2-1 gives the full variable domain: ETGVTQSPTHLIKTRGQQVTLRCSSQSGHNTVSWYQQALGQGPQFIFQYYREEENGRGNFPPRFSGLQFPNYSSELNVNALELDDSALYLCASFRGSYNEQFFGPGTRLTVL.